This paragraph covers one TCR beta chain sequence. No cognate antigen has been identified for it. Per-nucleotide qualities are absent, and no much larger clonotype sits a single base away. The library was prepared using the immunoSEQ multiplex PCR assay. The multiplex PCR relied on a mix of 60 forward primers for TCR Vbeta segments and 13 reverse primers for TCR Jbeta segments. Amplification of the CDR3 region of rearranged TCR beta genes was performed with a multiplex PCR assay on genomic DNA. Amplified TCR beta libraries were sequenced as 87-base-pair reads on the Illumina HiSeq System. The study's own analysis went as follows. A later analysis tallied roughly 78 million unique TCR beta chains across the 666 repertoires, and approximately 9.9 million of those chains were shared by two or more donors. To remove PCR and sequencing errors, raw reads were error-corrected and collapsed into unique sequences using a nearest-neighbor algorithm that merged closely related sequences. Alignment of CDR3 sequences to IMGT reference sequences was used to assign V, D and J gene segments. For a sequence to be retained, a match of at least six nucleotides to both a V gene segment and a J gene segment was required. Rearrangements were classified as productive when the CDR3 lacked stop codons and remained in frame with V and J, and all other rearrangements were classified as non-productive. Following IMGT convention, CDR3 was defined as the stretch from the second conserved V-encoded cysteine up to the conserved J-encoded phenylalanine. The earlier analysis of 500 to 750 of the donors excluded any sequence lacking an unambiguous match to a single V gene segment. An earlier analysis of 587 of the donors called V segments functional above 56.7% productive rearrangements and segregating when the between-donor standard deviation exceeded 5%. A statistical classification framework was built for diagnosing cytomegalovirus status from the catalog of TCR beta chain sequences. V and J gene assignment, in a later analysis, came from comparing TCR nucleotide sequences with IMGT/GENE-DB human TR gene sequences. The TCRdist pipeline was used in a later analysis to assign CDR3 sequences and most-parsimonious VDJ recombination scenarios. In a later analysis, each TCR beta chain was defined by its CDR3 amino acid sequence together with its V-gene family, and reads lacking a unique V-gene family were excluded. A later analysis removed 550 to 650 highly shared, low-generation-probability nucleotide sequences to deal with suspected cross-contamination and a sequencing artifact. For each public chain, a later analysis derived a clonal expansion index from normalized ranks of inferred template counts within each repertoire. In a later analysis, generation probabilities were computed using a VDJ recombination model fitted to out-of-frame rearrangements, and the results were checked against IGoR. A later analysis scored TCR-TCR, TCR-HLA and TCR-CMV co-occurrence with hypergeometric tests, applying a repertoire-size bias correction to TCR pairs. To estimate false discovery rates, a later analysis permuted the HLA or CMV assignments 20 times. In a later analysis, co-occurring TCRs were grouped using DBSCAN, and TCRdist sequence similarity was added for clustering within HLA-allele-positive subsets. Co-occurrence clustering excluded repertoires with fewer than 30,000 or more than 120,000 public chains, plus five with anomalous nucleotide sharing. Sourced from immuneACCESS, this table was stored by TCRdb with only in-frame sequences that have V and J called. A share of the clones is absent; for the studies checked, an unresolved V gene accounts for under half, and the remainder has no known explanation. V and J calls plus clone size are reproduced from that table; the DNA served to infer D and trimming. The sample table shows 150,000 to 250,000 clones, and around 77% are seen once. The ten largest clones add up to about 2.1% of the sample.

In total, approximately 690 healthy bone marrow donors made up the cohort. Cohort members were all nominally healthy when sampled, although unrecorded immune exposures were likely present. The donor tested CMV seronegative, placing the donor among the 350 or so seronegative members of the cohort. Each donor provided a peripheral blood sample, and peripheral blood mononuclear cells were used for TCR beta sequencing. Genomic DNA was extracted from the blood cell samples with the Qiagen DNeasy Blood Extraction Kit. The data stem from a study of cytomegalovirus exposure and HLA in healthy donors (dated by TCRdb to about 2017). Describing the broader study: In an earlier analysis of several hundred of the donors, around 300 Gb of sequence data and 90 million to 120 million unique TCR beta sequences from some 170 million T cells were reported. Approximately 300 gigabases of sequencing data and approximately 92 million unique TCR sequences made up an early release that covered under 750 HLA-typed donors. Of the roughly 390 genotyped donors, over 65% fell in the genetic ancestry cluster associated with self-reported Caucasian donors. The aim of the study was to test whether cataloging public T cell receptors could identify signatures of past pathogen exposure. Using immunosequencing, the study profiled T cell repertoires from approximately 700 subjects and related those repertoires to cytomegalovirus serostatus. Besides the first cohort of roughly 640 subjects, a separate validation cohort made up of over 95 different subjects was used. High-throughput TCR immunosequencing, statistical association of individual TCRs with disease status, and machine learning were combined to predict cytomegalovirus infection status. In a later analysis, previously published TCR beta repertoires from several hundred donors were re-analyzed and high-resolution HLA genotyping was added so that TCR occurrence patterns could be studied. Rather than drawing on any new phenotypic data, the later analysis identified candidate immune exposures from TCR beta sequences and the way those sequences occurred across donors. An earlier analysis of around 540 of the donors applied high-throughput TCR beta sequencing to assess whether each TCR beta V gene segment acted as functional or pseudogenic. Donor age, sex, ethnicity and CMV serostatus were compiled together with the repertoire data. A later genetic analysis took genome-wide SNP genotypes for about 55% of the 666 donors and used that subset as a discovery cohort. All discovery cohort repertoires had been generated using a single sequencing platform. HLA typing included class I and class II loci at four-digit resolution. Typing coverage varied by locus: about 620-630 donors for A, B, C, DRB1 and DQB1; roughly 500 for DQA1; nearly 610 for DPA1; around 490 for DPB1. A few DR-DQ haplotypes were treated as single units for association and clustering because of strong linkage in the cohort. Among almost 400 genotyped donors of the cohort, an average of about 240,000 unique TCR beta nucleotide sequences were sequenced per donor, around 18% of them non-productive. Points the paper makes about the study in general: Across donors, most TCR sequences were observed very rarely, whereas some public TCRs were present in many individuals. CMV serostatus was the only immune exposure information available for the cohort. In vitro tests confirmed that a few of the cytomegalovirus-associated TCR beta chains recognize cytomegalovirus antigens. In a later analysis, several top co-occurrence clusters were reported to appear linked to parvovirus B19, influenza, CMV and Epstein-Barr virus. According to a later analysis, most CMV-associated TCR beta chains appeared to be HLA-restricted, and the HLA associations seemed to be driven largely by CMV exposure. A group of highly shared sequence variants was considered likely to be a technical artifact of the sequencing pipeline. According to a later genetic analysis, donors in an Asian-associated ancestry cluster had fewer N-insertions in productive TCRs than the approximately 670-donor mean. Sequencing depth was assumed to be roughly uniform across donors in the presence/absence analyses, though that assumption may not hold. In the study, 150 to 200 TCR beta chains were listed as associated with cytomegalovirus. Assigning TCR associations to individual alleles was difficult when HLA alleles, especially DR and DQ, strongly co-occurred. Linkage disequilibrium might explain the correlated functional status among segregating V segments, but an unknown experimental factor could not be excluded. At a false discovery rate of 0.05, a later analysis linked some 17,000 TCR beta sequences to specific HLA alleles. In an earlier analysis of roughly 560 of the donors, most TCR beta V segments were observed in productive rearrangements about 87% or about 30% of the time, broadly matching IMGT annotations. The authors suggested that the approach could potentially be extended to other disease states and immunological phenotypes. Because HLA typing was missing for some donors at each locus, association tests included only the typed subset. In this cohort, only TCR beta chains were sequenced, and detectable features were limited by the absence of alpha or paired-chain data. Because the 87-base-pair reads could not distinguish some IMGT-functional V segments, including TRBV6-2 and TRBV6-3, those segments were excluded. A further reported finding was that TCR beta sequences accurately predicted the HLA-A and HLA-B alleles for most subjects in the first cohort. In both the original and validation cohorts, the classifier was reported to diagnose cytomegalovirus status with high specificity and sensitivity. Compared with equally common non-associated chains, HLA-associated TCR beta chains in a later analysis were more clonally expanded and had lower generation probabilities. In a later analysis, TCR association rates were found to vary across HLA loci, with the most associated TCRs seen for DRB1 alleles and the fewest for HLA-C alleles. A later genetic analysis associated a missense DCLRE1C variant with V-gene and J-gene trimming of TCR beta chains, and an independent cohort replicated the association. The earlier analysis of almost 600 of the donors excluded some 15 rarely observed V segments, including chromosome 9 orphons, because counts were too low.

V and J lose 1 base and 0 bases, and a span of 10 bases separates them. Taken from the germline V gene (reference sequence), the CDR1 and CDR2 loops are GTSNPN and SVGIG. The CDR3 starts with the cysteine, ends with the phenylalanine, and has 14 residues. Only the CDR3 DNA stays, 42 bases, in frame from base 1. This sequence was found in a man aged 25-45 years in good health and CMV-seronegative. The sample consisted of PBMCs. Here the chain combines TRBV30 and TRBJ2-7, and perhaps TRBD2 as D gene, on 6 matching bases. The bases read TGTGCCTGGAGTGCCCGGGGGTACTCCTACGAGCAGTACTTC. Its product reads: CAWSARGYSYEQYF.